Listed below are T cell receptor beta chains from one sample, sequenced in a study of T cell changes during pregnancy in multiple sclerosis. Here immunoSEQ multiplex PCR was the method, and the copy in TCRdb shows in-frame clones only, minus some. The table lists some 33,000 clones, 91% of them singletons, with about 3.9% in the top ten. Sequences were derived from CD8+ T cells from peripheral blood mononuclear cells, sampled in the second trimester of pregnancy. Receptor source: a female donor in good health, enrolled as a control in a pregnancy study. The CDR3 runs from the conserved cysteine through the conserved F or W. The D gene is left open where the match is weak. Some rows have no size entry. The others give once, few or many, or a class for an expanded clone.

size	D	V	J	CDR3	DNA
-	TRBD1	TRBV19	TRBJ1-1	CASTVTGGLTEAFF	TGTGCCAGTACCGTGACAGGGGGACTCACTGAAGCTTTCTTT
-	-	TRBV4-1	TRBJ1-5	CASSQDGGFQPQHF	TGCGCCAGCAGCCAAGATGGAGGATTTCAGCCCCAGCATTTT
-	-	TRBV19	TRBJ2-1	CASTLTGYSYNEQFF	TGTGCCAGTACCTTAACAGGGTACTCCTACAATGAGCAGTTCTTC
-	TRBD1	TRBV19	TRBJ2-7	CASSIKGAYWQYF	TGTGCCAGTAGTATAAAGGGGGCATATTGGCAGTACTTC
-	-	TRBV6-5	TRBJ1-2	CASTPRGSGYGYTF	TGTGCCAGCACCCCTCGGGGTTCCGGCTATGGCTACACCTTC
-	TRBD1	TRBV6-9	TRBJ2-7	CASSSIPGTGGHEQYF	TGTGCCAGCAGTTCAATCCCCGGGACAGGCGGCCACGAGCAGTACTTC
-	-	TRBV7-9	TRBJ2-5	CASSLDERTETGSAETQYF	TGTGCCAGCAGCTTAGATGAGAGGACTGAGACAGGATCGGCGGAGACCCAGTACTTC
once	TRBD1	TRBV6-5	TRBJ2-1	CASSYRQGAWNEQFF	TGTGCCAGCAGTTACCGGCAGGGGGCTTGGAATGAGCAGTTCTTC
-	-	TRBV9	TRBJ1-2	CASSVEYQGTYGYTF	TGTGCCAGCAGCGTAGAATATCAGGGAACCTATGGCTACACCTTC
few	-	TRBV7-2	TRBJ2-5	CASSLVWAGETQYF	TGTGCCAGCAGCTTAGTTTGGGCGGGGGAGACCCAGTACTTC